These 8 T cell receptor beta chains originate from one sample sequenced in a study of blood T cell repertoires in COVID-19. Using immunoSEQ multiplex PCR, the repertoire was profiled, and TCRdb retains in-frame clones only, with some absent. Of about 42,000 clones detected, just under 85% appear once; the ten largest clones hold roughly 5%. The sequencing input was peripheral blood. All receptors derive from a man in his forties or fifties with active COVID-19.

This clone was counted only a few times. The chain uses TRBV7-8 and TRBJ1-5; TRBD1 matches 9 bases. Per the germline V gene, CDR1 is SGHVS and CDR2 is FQNEAQ. CDR3 length: 16 amino acids. V lost 8 bases to trimming and J lost 4 bases; unmatched junction nucleotides: 12. The CDR3 reads CASGETGGVRNQPQHF. CDR3 coding DNA: TGTGCCAGCGGGGAGACAGGGGGAGTTCGAAATCAGCCCCAGCATTTT.

This chain uses TRBV12-1 with TRBJ2-7; whether TRBD1, the table's D call, matches the DNA was not checked. TRBV12-1 is a known pseudogene. The CDR3 totals 15 residues. The CDR3 coding sequence is TGTGCCAGCAGCCACGGGACACCAGTCTTCTACGAGCAGTACTTC. Translation gives CASSHGTPVFYEQYF.

The chain combines TRBV6-5 with TRBJ2-2; possibly TRBD2 for D (5 bases). This CDR3 contains 14 residues. The germline V gene encodes CDR1 MNHEY and CDR2 SVGAGI. Trimming removed 6 bases from V and 5 bases from J, with 13 bases in between. The CDR3 loop reads CASSRGTETGELFF. In DNA form, the CDR3 reads TGTGCCAGCAGCCGGGGTACGGAAACCGGGGAGCTGTTTTTT.

The genes are TRBV29-1 and TRBJ2-1; weak D call: TRBD1 (5 bases). The V gene's germline CDR1 is SQVTM and CDR2 ANQGSEA. The CDR3 contains 11 residues. V lost 2 bases to trimming and J lost 14 bases, with 13 bases between them. The CDR3 here is CSVENAGLKFF. In DNA, the CDR3 is TGCAGCGTTGAAAATGCAGGGTTAAAGTTCTTC.

This chain links TRBV11-2 with TRBJ2-7; 8 nucleotides align to TRBD1. The CDR3 is made up of 13 amino acids. Germline-derived CDR1 and CDR2 are SGHAT and FQNNGV. J gave up 5 bases and V 5 bases, and 5 bases lay outside the gene matches. For the CDR3, the DNA is TGTGCCAGCAGCCCGGACAGGGAGGACGAGCAGTACTTC. Amino acids: CASSPDREDEQYF.

This chain joins TRBV7-9 and TRBJ1-1, with a possible D match to TRBD1 (6 bases). Germline V gene lookup returns CDR1 SEHNR and CDR2 FQNEAQ (reference sequence). Trimming left V 5 bases short and J 3 bases short, with 13 bases between. The CDR3 runs to 14 residues. The CDR3: CASSGNRVHTEAFF. The CDR3 DNA reads as TGTGCCAGCAGCGGCAACAGGGTGCACACTGAAGCTTTCTTT.

The V gene is TRBV3-1 (or the pseudogene TRBV3-2), the J gene TRBJ2-2; tentative D call: TRBD1 (5 bases). V gave up 0 bases and J gave up 0 bases, with 14 bases separating them. This CDR3 has 18 amino acids. Per germline, CDR1 LGHDT and CDR2 YNNKEL (reference sequence). CDR3 in DNA: TGTGCCAGCAGCCAAGATCCCCGGACAATCTCGAACACCGGGGAGCTGTTTTTT. Its protein product is CASSQDPRTISNTGELFF.

This clone has just one count. The chain is built from TRBV5-1 and TRBJ2-5; possible D gene TRBD1, 6 bases. The CDR3 is made up of 13 amino acids. Germline loops: CDR1 SGHRS, CDR2 YFSETQ. Trimming removed 2 bases from V and 5 bases from J, with 10 bases in between. For the CDR3, the DNA is TGCGCCAGCAGCTTTCAGGGGTTGGAGACCCAGTACTTC. Protein: CASSFQGLETQYF.